The 7 T cell receptor beta chains below all came from one sample that was sequenced in a study of T cell responses to AZD1222 COVID-19 vaccine. Profiling relied on immunoSEQ multiplex PCR, and the TCRdb table lists in-frame clones only, not all of them. The top ten clones hold around 2% of a sample with about 110,000 clones, around 94% of them seen once. The sample was peripheral blood, taken on day 0 of AZD1222 vaccination. Receptor source: an adult in good health.

The rearrangement joins TRBV25-1 to TRBJ2-5; D tentatively reads TRBD1 or TRBD2 (5 bases each). The CDR3 extends over 14 amino acids. Germline V lookup: CDR1 MGHDK, CDR2 SYGVNS. The germline V and J ends were trimmed by 4 bases and 5 bases, with 14 bases remaining between them. CDR3 in amino acids: CASSAPGRGETQYF. The CDR3 region has the DNA TGTGCCAGCAGTGCACCGGGGCGAGGGGAGACCCAGTACTTC.

The chain uses TRBV2 and TRBJ1-6, with a tentative D call TRBD1 (5 bases). The germline V and J ends were trimmed by 7 bases and 6 bases, with 13 bases remaining between them. There are 14 residues in the CDR3. The germline V gene encodes CDR1 SNHLY and CDR2 FYNNEI. Written as DNA, the CDR3 is TGTGCCAGCATTGGGGCACGGAGTAATTCACCCCTCCACTTT. Protein product: CASIGARSNSPLHF.

This chain joins TRBV5-1 and TRBJ1-2, with a weak D call TRBD1 (6 bases). The V end was cut by 3 bases, the J end by 5 bases, with 8 bases between. This CDR3 comprises 12 residues. Looked up from germline, CDR1 is SGHRS and CDR2 is YFSETQ. CDR3 sequence (DNA): TGCGCCAGCAGCTCCGGACAGTATGGCTACACCTTC. Amino acids: CASSSGQYGYTF.

The chain couples TRBV6-5 to TRBJ2-2; no definite D call. This CDR3 has 13 residues. V dropped 8 bases and J dropped 4 bases, with 11 bases sitting between them. In germline, CDR1 is MNHEY, CDR2 SVGAGI. The CDR3 is CASERASTGELFF. DNA for the CDR3: TGTGCCAGCGAACGGGCGAGCACCGGGGAGCTGTTTTTT.

This chain links TRBV6-5 with TRBJ1-2, with 7 bases lining up with TRBD1. This CDR3 spans 12 amino acids. Germline V CDR1 and CDR2: MNHEY, SVGAGI. Trimming took 6 bases from V and 7 from J; bases not matched to a gene: 5. This CDR3 is CASRGDRVGYTF. In nucleotides, the CDR3 is TGTGCCAGCAGGGGGGACAGAGTTGGCTACACCTTC.

The gene calls are TRBV9 and TRBJ2-3; TRBD1 aligns across 7 bases. V gave up 3 bases and J gave up 2 bases; unmatched junction bases: 6. Per germline, CDR1 SGDLS and CDR2 YYNGEE. The CDR3 covers 15 residues. CDR3 loop: CASSARDSNTDTQYF. The CDR3, as DNA: TGTGCCAGCAGCGCCCGGGACAGCAACACAGATACGCAGTATTTT. Drawing the rest from reference TRBV9 and TRBJ2-3, the complete variable domain is DSGVTQTPKHLITATGQRVTLRCSPRSGDLSVYWYQQSLDQGLQFLIQYYNGEERAKGNILERFSAQQFPDLHSELNLSSLELGDSALYFCASSARDSNTDTQYFGPGTRLTVL.

This clone was counted a single time. The V and J genes are TRBV4-2 and TRBJ2-1; 8 nucleotides line up with TRBD2. The CDR3 consists of 15 residues. The germline V gene encodes CDR1 LGHNA and CDR2 YNFKEQ. The V gene end was trimmed by 1 base and the J gene end by 5 bases; junction bases not matched to a gene: 4. The CDR3 reads CASSQVSGGDNEQFF. The CDR3 DNA follows: TGTGCCAGCAGCCAAGTTTCGGGAGGGGACAATGAGCAGTTCTTC.